These 10 T cell receptor beta chains originate from one sample sequenced in a study of OX40 agonist ivuxolimab in advanced cancers. To prepare the library, the immunoSEQ multiplex PCR assay was applied. TCRdb stores this immuneACCESS table with in-frame sequences only. Part of the clones is absent; in the studies checked, under half of the shortfall reflects unresolved V genes, and no reason is known for the rest. The sample table contains 95,000 or so clones; only one count was recorded for around 90% of them. 0.51% of the sample is in the top ten clones. Sequenced material: CD4+ or CD8+ T cells sorted from blood, taken in a trial of the OX40 agonist ivuxolimab. Every receptor here comes from an adult with an advanced solid tumor such as melanoma, head and neck, liver or kidney cancer.

The chain uses TRBV30 and TRBJ2-1; TRBD2 matches 11 bases. Germline V lookup: CDR1 GTSNPN, CDR2 SVGIG (reference sequence). CDR3 length: 15 residues. With V trimmed by 3 bases and J by 3 bases, 4 bases remained unmatched. The CDR3 region is CAWSIAGGLYNEQFF. Here the CDR3 DNA reads TGTGCCTGGAGCATAGCGGGGGGGCTCTACAATGAGCAGTTCTTC.

This clone was seen just once. V usage is TRBV7-6 and J usage is TRBJ1-1; TRBD1 might be the D (5 bases). Per the germline V gene, CDR1 is SGHVS and CDR2 is FNYEAQ. This CDR3 is built from 16 residues. Trimming pared 1 base from V and 0 bases from J, leaving 12 bases between. CDR3 sequence reads: CASSLGRVGLNTEAFF. The CDR3, as DNA: TGTGCCAGCAGCTTAGGCAGGGTAGGTCTGAACACTGAAGCTTTCTTT.

About this clone itself: This sample includes further DNA sequences coding for the same CDR3. The chain couples TRBV5-1 to TRBJ2-5, with D possibly TRBD2 on 6 matching bases. The V end was cut by 0 bases, the J end by 1 base, with 7 bases between. This CDR3 comprises 14 residues. Looked up from germline, CDR1 is SGHRS and CDR2 is YFSETQ. The CDR3 is CASSLGRGQETQYF. The CDR3 nucleotides read TGCGCCAGCAGCTTGGGGAGGGGCCAAGAGACCCAGTACTTC.

The J gene is TRBJ2-2, the V gene TRBV6-1; maybe TRBD2 (5 bases). Germline assignment: CDR1 MNHNS and CDR2 SASEGT. The CDR3 extends over 15 amino acids. Trimming cost V 8 bases and J 1 base, with 14 bases left between them. CDR3 amino acids: CASRSGIGNTGELFF. CDR3 sequence (DNA): TGTGCCAGCCGCTCGGGAATAGGGAACACCGGGGAGCTGTTTTTT.

This clone was seen a single time. The rearrangement uses TRBV19 and TRBJ2-3; D uncertain. From germline, CDR1 is LNHDA and CDR2 SQIVND (reference sequence). V lost 3 bases, J lost 2 bases, and 15 bases lay in between. This CDR3 is built from 16 residues. This CDR3 reads CASSIPPGGDTDTQYF. The CDR3 nucleotides read TGTGCCAGTAGTATTCCCCCGGGTGGGGACACAGATACGCAGTATTTT.

There are a few counts of this clone. The chain recombines TRBV11-2 with TRBJ2-3, with D uncertain. From germline, CDR1 is SGHAT and CDR2 FQNNGV. The germline V and J ends were trimmed by 3 bases and 3 bases, with 7 bases remaining between them. CDR3 size: 13 residues. The CDR3 sequence: CASSFKGTDTQYF. The CDR3 nucleotides read TGTGCCAGCAGCTTTAAGGGAACAGATACGCAGTATTTT.

The DNA for the CDR3 is TGTGCCAGCAGCCGGACAGGGTTGAGGCCTGAAGCTTTCTTT. The encoded protein is CASSRTGLRPEAFF. The V and J genes are TRBV7-8 and TRBJ1-1; 8 bases are shared with TRBD1. Looked up from germline, CDR1 is SGHVS and CDR2 is FQNEAQ. V was pared by 5 bases and J by 6 bases, with 8 bases of the junction left unmatched. The CDR3 loop spans 14 amino acids.

J is TRBJ2-3 and V is TRBV19; D call uncertain. Germline V gene lookup returns CDR1 LNHDA and CDR2 SQIVND (reference sequence). The CDR3 spans 13 residues. Trimming shortened V by 10 bases and J by 2 bases, and 13 bases separated the two germline ends. The CDR3 DNA reads as TGTGCCACCACCACGGCGAACACAGATACGCAGTATTTT. Its protein is CATTTANTDTQYF.

The rearrangement links TRBV5-1 to TRBJ1-4; D ambiguous. This CDR3 is built from 14 residues. Between the trimmed V and J ends, which lost 0 bases and 5 bases, there was a span of 8 bases. CDR1 SGHRS and CDR2 YFSETQ come from the germline V gene. This CDR3 reads CASSLVPKNEKLFF. CDR3 nucleotide sequence: TGCGCCAGCAGCTTGGTCCCGAAGAATGAAAAACTGTTTTTT. Full variable domain (remainder filled in from reference TRBV5-1 and TRBJ1-4): KAGVTQTPRYLIKTRGQQVTLSCSPISGHRSVSWYQQTPGQGLQFLFEYFSETQRNKGNFPGRFSGRQFSNSRSEMNVSTLELGDSALYLCASSLVPKNEKLFFGSGTQLSVL.

The chain has TRBV6-1 and TRBJ2-7; possible D gene TRBD1, 6 bases. V was trimmed by 5 bases and J by 3 bases, leaving 17 bases between them. Germline CDR1 and CDR2: MNHNS and SASEGT. This CDR3 has 15 residues. The CDR3 loop is CASSPPGQSYYEQYF. The CDR3 bases are TGTGCCAGCAGTCCCCCCGGACAGTCTTACTACGAGCAGTACTTC.